This T cell receptor (beta chain) is from a study of T-cell reconstitution after alpha-beta-depleted transplantation in children. Unique molecular identifiers were used in preparing the TCRbeta library. TCRdb recomputed calls from the PCR reads with MiXCR, one row per CDR3 protein. The sample includes around 360,000 distinct CDR3 sequences, 10% of them seen just once. V was pared by 4 bases and J by 0 bases, with 8 bases between. The CDR3 has 13 residues. Germline-derived CDR1 and CDR2 are SGHRS and YFSETQ. This clonotype was seen repeatedly, ten times or more. The specimen was PBMCs from the stem cell graft donor, collected from the stem cell graft. The chain recombines TRBV5-1 with TRBJ2-7; unclear D gene. This TCR came from a human donor who donated a stem cell graft to a child with acute lymphoblastic leukemia. The CDR3 DNA reads as TGCGCCAGCAGCGACCCGACCTCCTACGAGCAGTACTTC. This encodes CASSDPTSYEQYF.